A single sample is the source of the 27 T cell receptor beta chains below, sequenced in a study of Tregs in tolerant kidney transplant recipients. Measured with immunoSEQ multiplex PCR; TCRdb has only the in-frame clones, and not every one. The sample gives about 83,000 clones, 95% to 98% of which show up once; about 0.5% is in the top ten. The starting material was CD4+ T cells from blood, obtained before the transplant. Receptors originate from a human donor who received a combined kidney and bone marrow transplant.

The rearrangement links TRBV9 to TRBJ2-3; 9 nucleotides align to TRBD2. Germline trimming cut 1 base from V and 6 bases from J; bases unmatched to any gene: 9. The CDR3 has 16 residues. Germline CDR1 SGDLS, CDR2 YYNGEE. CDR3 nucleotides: TGTGCCAGCAGCGTAAGTGACAGCGGGGGGTCCGATACGCAGTATTTT. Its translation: CASSVSDSGGSDTQYF. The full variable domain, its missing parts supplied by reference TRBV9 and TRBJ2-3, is DSGVTQTPKHLITATGQRVTLRCSPRSGDLSVYWYQQSLDQGLQFLIQYYNGEERAKGNILERFSAQQFPDLHSELNLSSLELGDSALYFCASSVSDSGGSDTQYFGPGTRLTVL.

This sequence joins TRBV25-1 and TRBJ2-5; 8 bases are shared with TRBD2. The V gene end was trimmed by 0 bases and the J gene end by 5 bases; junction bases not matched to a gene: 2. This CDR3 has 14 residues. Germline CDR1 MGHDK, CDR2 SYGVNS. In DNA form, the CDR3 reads TGTGCCAGCAGTGAATATACGGGGGGGGAGACCCAGTACTTC. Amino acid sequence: CASSEYTGGETQYF.

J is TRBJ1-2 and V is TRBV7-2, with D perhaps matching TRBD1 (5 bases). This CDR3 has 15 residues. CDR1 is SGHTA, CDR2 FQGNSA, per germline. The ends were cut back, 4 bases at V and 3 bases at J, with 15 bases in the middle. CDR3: CASSSRATNYYGYTF. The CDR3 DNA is TGTGCCAGCAGCTCCAGGGCGACAAACTACTATGGCTACACCTTC.

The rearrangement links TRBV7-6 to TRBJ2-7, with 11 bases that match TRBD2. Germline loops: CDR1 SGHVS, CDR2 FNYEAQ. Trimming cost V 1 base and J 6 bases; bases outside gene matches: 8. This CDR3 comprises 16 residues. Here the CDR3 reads CASSLDRNLAGGEQYF. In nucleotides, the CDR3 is TGTGCCAGCAGCTTAGACAGAAACCTAGCGGGAGGCGAGCAGTACTTC.

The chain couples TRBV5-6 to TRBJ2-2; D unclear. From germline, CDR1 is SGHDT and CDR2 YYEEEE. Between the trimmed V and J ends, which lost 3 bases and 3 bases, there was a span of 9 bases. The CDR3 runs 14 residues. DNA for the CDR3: TGTGCCAGCAGCTCTGTCGGTTACACCGGGGAGCTGTTTTTT. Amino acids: CASSSVGYTGELFF.

The CDR3 DNA reads as TGTGCCAGCAGCTATTCTGGACTCTTGAGCTCTGGAAACACCATATATTTT. It codes for CASSYSGLLSSGNTIYF. This chain connects TRBV7-9 to TRBJ1-3; D is uncertain. Germline V gene data show CDR1 as SEHNR and CDR2 as FQNEAQ (reference sequence). The CDR3 totals 17 residues. The V and J ends lost 4 bases and 0 bases respectively, with 16 bases between them.

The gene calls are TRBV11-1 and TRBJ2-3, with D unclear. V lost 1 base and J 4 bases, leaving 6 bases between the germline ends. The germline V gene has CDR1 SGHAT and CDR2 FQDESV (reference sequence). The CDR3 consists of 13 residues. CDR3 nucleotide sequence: TGTGCCAGCAGCTTAGGTTTCTCAGATACGCAGTATTTT. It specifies CASSLGFSDTQYF.

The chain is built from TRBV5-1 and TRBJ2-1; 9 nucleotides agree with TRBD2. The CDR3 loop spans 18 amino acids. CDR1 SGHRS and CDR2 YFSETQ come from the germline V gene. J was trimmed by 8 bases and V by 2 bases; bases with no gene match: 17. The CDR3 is CASSFTILSGRGFDEQFF. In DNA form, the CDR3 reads TGCGCCAGCAGCTTCACTATCCTTAGCGGGAGAGGTTTCGATGAGCAGTTCTTC.

CDR3 in amino acids: CSVGQSEYEQYF. CDR3 nucleotide sequence: TGCAGCGTTGGTCAGTCGGAGTACGAGCAGTACTTC. The chain joins TRBV29-1 to TRBJ2-7; no firm D call. This CDR3 has 12 residues. Trimming cost V 4 bases and J 4 bases, with 11 bases left between them. The V gene's germline CDR1 is SQVTM and CDR2 ANQGSEA.

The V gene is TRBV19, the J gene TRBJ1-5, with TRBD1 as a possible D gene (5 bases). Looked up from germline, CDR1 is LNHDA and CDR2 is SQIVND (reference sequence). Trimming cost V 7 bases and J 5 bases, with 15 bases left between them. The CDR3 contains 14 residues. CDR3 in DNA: TGTGCCAGTAAGGGCAGGGAACTGTATCAGCCCCAGCATTTT. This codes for CASKGRELYQPQHF.

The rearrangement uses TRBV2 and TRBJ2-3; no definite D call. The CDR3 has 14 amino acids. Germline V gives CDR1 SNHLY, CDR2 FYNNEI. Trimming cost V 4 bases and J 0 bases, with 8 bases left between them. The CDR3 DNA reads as TGTGCCAGCAGTGTACACTATAGCACAGATACGCAGTATTTT. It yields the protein CASSVHYSTDTQYF.

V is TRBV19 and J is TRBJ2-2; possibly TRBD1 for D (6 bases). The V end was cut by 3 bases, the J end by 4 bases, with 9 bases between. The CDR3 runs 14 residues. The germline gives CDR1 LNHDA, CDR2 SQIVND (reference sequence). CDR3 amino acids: CASSIRDITGELFF. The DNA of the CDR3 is TGTGCCAGTAGTATCCGGGACATCACCGGGGAGCTGTTTTTT.

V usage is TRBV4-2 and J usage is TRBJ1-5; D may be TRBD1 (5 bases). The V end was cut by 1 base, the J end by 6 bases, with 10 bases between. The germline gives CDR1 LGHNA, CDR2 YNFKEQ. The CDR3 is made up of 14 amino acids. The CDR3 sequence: CASSQGGWGQPQHF. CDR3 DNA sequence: TGTGCCAGCAGCCAAGGGGGCTGGGGTCAGCCCCAGCATTTT.

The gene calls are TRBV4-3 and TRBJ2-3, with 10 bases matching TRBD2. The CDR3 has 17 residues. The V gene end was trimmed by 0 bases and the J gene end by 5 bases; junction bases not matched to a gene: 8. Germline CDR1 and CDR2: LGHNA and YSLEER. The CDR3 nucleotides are TGCGCCAGCAGCCAAGATATTCTAGCGGGGGCGGGAGATACGCAGTATTTT. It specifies CASSQDILAGAGDTQYF.

The CDR3 loop reads CASSIVNYGYTF. CDR3 coding DNA: TGTGCCAGTAGTATCGTAAACTATGGCTACACCTTC. V and J are TRBV19 and TRBJ1-2; D is unclear. CDR3 size: 12 residues. The V gene's germline CDR1 is LNHDA and CDR2 SQIVND (reference sequence). The V end lost 3 bases, the J end lost 2 bases, and 4 bases lay between the germline ends. Full variable domain (missing parts from reference TRBV19 and TRBJ1-2): DGGITQSPKYLFRKEGQNVTLSCEQNLNHDAMYWYRQDPGQGLRLIYYSQIVNDFQKGDIAEGYSVSREKKESFPLTVTSAQKNPTAFYLCASSIVNYGYTFGSGTRLTVV.

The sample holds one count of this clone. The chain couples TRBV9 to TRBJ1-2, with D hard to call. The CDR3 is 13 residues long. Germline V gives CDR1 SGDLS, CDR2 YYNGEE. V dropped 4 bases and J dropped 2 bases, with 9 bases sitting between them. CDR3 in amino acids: CASSPPANYGYTF. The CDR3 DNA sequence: TGTGCCAGCAGCCCACCAGCGAACTATGGCTACACCTTC.

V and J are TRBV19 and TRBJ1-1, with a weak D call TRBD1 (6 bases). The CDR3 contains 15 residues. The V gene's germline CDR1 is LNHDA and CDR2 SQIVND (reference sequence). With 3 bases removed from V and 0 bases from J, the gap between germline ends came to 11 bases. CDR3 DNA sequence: TGTGCCAGTAGTATGGGGTGGACAGTGAACACTGAAGCTTTCTTT. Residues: CASSMGWTVNTEAFF.

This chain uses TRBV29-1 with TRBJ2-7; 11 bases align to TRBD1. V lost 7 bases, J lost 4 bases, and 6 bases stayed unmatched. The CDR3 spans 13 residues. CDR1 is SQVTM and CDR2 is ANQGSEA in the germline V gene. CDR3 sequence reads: CSAGDRGGYEQYF. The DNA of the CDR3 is TGCAGCGCCGGGGACAGGGGGGGGTACGAGCAGTACTTC.

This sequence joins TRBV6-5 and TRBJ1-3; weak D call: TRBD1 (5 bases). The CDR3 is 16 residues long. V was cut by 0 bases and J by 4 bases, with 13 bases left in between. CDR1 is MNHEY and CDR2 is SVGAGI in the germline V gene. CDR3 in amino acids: CASSYSKGVGGNTIYF. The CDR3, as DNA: TGTGCCAGCAGTTACTCGAAAGGGGTAGGAGGAAACACCATATATTTT.

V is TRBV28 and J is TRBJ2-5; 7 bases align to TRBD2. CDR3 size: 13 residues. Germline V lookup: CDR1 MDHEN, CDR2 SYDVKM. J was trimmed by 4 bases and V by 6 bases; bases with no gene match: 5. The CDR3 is CASRSSGAETQYF. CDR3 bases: TGTGCCAGCAGATCGAGCGGGGCAGAGACCCAGTACTTC. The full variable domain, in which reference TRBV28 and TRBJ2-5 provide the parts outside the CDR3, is DVKVTQSSRYLVKRTGEKVFLECVQDMDHENMFWYRQDPGLGLRLIYFSYDVKMKEKGDIPEGYSVSREKKERFSLILESASTNQTSMYLCASRSSGAETQYFGPGTRLLVL.

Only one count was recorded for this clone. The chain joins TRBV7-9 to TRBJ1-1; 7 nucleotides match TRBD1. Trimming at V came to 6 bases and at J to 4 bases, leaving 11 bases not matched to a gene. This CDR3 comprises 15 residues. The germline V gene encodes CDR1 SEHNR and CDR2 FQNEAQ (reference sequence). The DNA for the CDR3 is TGTGCCAGCAGATCCTCGGGACAGCCCTTCACTGAAGCTTTCTTT. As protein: CASRSSGQPFTEAFF.

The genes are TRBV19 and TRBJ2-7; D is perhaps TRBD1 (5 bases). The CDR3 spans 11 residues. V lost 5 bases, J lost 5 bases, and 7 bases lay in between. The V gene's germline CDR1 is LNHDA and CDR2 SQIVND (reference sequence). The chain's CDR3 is CASSGAHEQYF. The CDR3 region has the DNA TGTGCCAGTAGTGGGGCACACGAGCAGTACTTC.

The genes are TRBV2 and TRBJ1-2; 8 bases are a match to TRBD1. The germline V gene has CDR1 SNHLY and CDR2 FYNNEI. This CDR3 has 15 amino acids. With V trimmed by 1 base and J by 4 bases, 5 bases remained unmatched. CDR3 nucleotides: TGTGCCAGCAGTGAAGTGTCAGGGGGCAGCTATGGCTACACCTTC. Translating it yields CASSEVSGGSYGYTF.

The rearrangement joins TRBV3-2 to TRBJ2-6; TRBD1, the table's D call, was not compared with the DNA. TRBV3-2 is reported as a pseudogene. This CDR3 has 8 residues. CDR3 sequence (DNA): TGTGCCAGCGGGGACAGGGATTTC. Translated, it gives CASGDRDF.

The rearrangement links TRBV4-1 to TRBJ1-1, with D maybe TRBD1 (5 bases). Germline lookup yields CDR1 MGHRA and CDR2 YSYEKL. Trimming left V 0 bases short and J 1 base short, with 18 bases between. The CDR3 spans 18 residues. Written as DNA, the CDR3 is TGCGCCAGCAGCCAAGATAGACAAGCTGGTAGGGGGAACACTGAAGCTTTCTTT. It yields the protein CASSQDRQAGRGNTEAFF.

CDR3 DNA sequence: TGCAGCGTACACCTTCCCCGGGACAGATATGGCTACACCTTC. Encoded protein: CSVHLPRDRYGYTF. The V call is TRBV29-1, the J call TRBJ1-2; 7 bases are a match to TRBD1. Losses at the gene ends were 6 bases for V and 5 bases for J; bases not matched to a gene: 12. Germline CDR1 is SQVTM and CDR2 is ANQGSEA. This CDR3 has 14 residues. Using reference TRBV29-1 and TRBJ1-2 for the parts outside the CDR3, the full variable domain is SAVISQKPSRDICQRGTSLTIQCQVDSQVTMMFWYRQQPGQSLTLIATANQGSEATYESGFVIDKFPISRPNLTFSTLTVSNMSPEDSSIYLCSVHLPRDRYGYTFGSGTRLTVV.

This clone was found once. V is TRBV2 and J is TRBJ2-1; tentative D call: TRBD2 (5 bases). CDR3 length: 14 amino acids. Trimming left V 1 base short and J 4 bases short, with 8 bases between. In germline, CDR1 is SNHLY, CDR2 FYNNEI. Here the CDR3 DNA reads TGTGCCAGCAGTGAAGAACCGGGGTACAATGAGCAGTTCTTC. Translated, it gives CASSEEPGYNEQFF.